This entry lists 21 T cell receptor beta chains sequenced from one sample in a study of post-analysis software for immune sequencing data. Whole-study results and caveats: Patients had higher frequencies than controls of five TRBV segments, including TRBV5-6, TRBV5-1 and TRBV20-1.

Each TCR beta cDNA library carried unique molecular identifiers. From the PCR reads, TCRdb called clonotypes with MiXCR, one entry per CDR3 protein. This table holds 700,000 to 800,000 distinct CDR3 sequences, 25% to 30% found once. These receptors lack a known antigen. The sample comprised blood. The receptors come from a girl between 10 and 17 years old with multiple sclerosis.

The V gene is TRBV28, the J gene TRBJ2-1; tentative D call: TRBD2 (5 bases). The germline gives CDR1 MDHEN, CDR2 SYDVKM. The CDR3 runs 14 residues. V was pared by 5 bases and J by 6 bases, with 14 bases between. This CDR3 is CASSITSTSNEQFF. CDR3 coding DNA: TGTGCCAGCAGTATCACCTCAACTAGCAATGAGCAGTTCTTC.

This sequence joins TRBV13 and TRBJ2-1; D remains unclear. The CDR3 runs 15 residues. CDR1 is PRHDT and CDR2 is FYEKMQ in the germline V gene (reference sequence). Trimming took off 2 bases at V and 2 bases at J, with 10 bases between the two ends. CDR3 loop: CASSLQPETYNEQFF. CDR3 in DNA: TGTGCCAGCAGCTTACAGCCAGAGACCTACAATGAGCAGTTCTTC.

The V and J genes are TRBV4-3 and TRBJ2-5; D remains unclear. The end of the DNA aligns better with TRBJ2-7, so the J call may be wrong. Looked up from germline, CDR1 is LGHNA and CDR2 is YSLEER. The CDR3 length is 13 residues. CDR3 loop: CASSLGRPAEQYF. DNA of the CDR3: TGCGCCAGCAGCCTTGGACGGCCGGCCGAGCAGTACTTC.

This rearrangement joins TRBV27 to TRBJ1-1; D not certain. This CDR3 spans 13 amino acids. Deletions cut 6 bases from V and 3 bases from J, with 11 bases between. CDR1 is MNHEY, CDR2 SMNVEV, per germline (reference sequence). In DNA form, the CDR3 reads TGTGCCAGCAGCCCTACCTTGGACACTGAAGCTTTCTTT. This codes for CASSPTLDTEAFF.

The DNA for the CDR3 is TGTGCCAGCAGTGACGGGTCGTCCGGGACTAGCGGGAAGGCGAGAGAGACCCAGTACTTC. Its protein is CASSDGSSGTSGKARETQYF. The rearrangement uses TRBV6-1 and TRBJ2-5, with TRBD2 matching over 13 bases. The CDR3 is 20 amino acids. Germline V gene lookup returns CDR1 MNHNS and CDR2 SASEGT. V was clipped by 3 bases and J by 4 bases; unmatched bases: 17.

The chain joins TRBV11-2 to TRBJ2-1; D is possibly TRBD2 (7 bases). Germline V lookup: CDR1 SGHAT, CDR2 FQNNGV. V gave up 11 bases and J gave up 0 bases, with 14 bases separating them. The CDR3 spans 14 residues. The chain's CDR3 is CAAGRGASYNEQFF. The CDR3 DNA follows: TGTGCCGCGGGTCGGGGGGCCTCCTACAATGAGCAGTTCTTC.

This sequence joins TRBV15 and TRBJ2-1; 8 bases match TRBD2. The CDR3 is 13 amino acids. Germline lookup yields CDR1 LNHNV and CDR2 YYDKDF (reference sequence). The J segment lost 9 bases and the V segment lost 5 bases, leaving 6 bases of the junction unmatched. CDR3 sequence reads: CATSRTRGGEQFF. For the CDR3, the DNA is TGTGCCACCAGCCGAACCCGGGGGGGTGAGCAGTTCTTC.

This clonotype was seen more than once but under ten times. The chain has TRBV11-1 and TRBJ2-1; 10 bases are shared with TRBD2. This CDR3 region has 16 residues. The V segment lost 3 bases and the J segment 5 bases; nucleotides outside the gene matches: 7. Germline V gene data show CDR1 as SGHAT and CDR2 as FQDESV (reference sequence). The CDR3 loop reads CASSFRPAGGDNEQFF. Written as DNA, the CDR3 is TGTGCCAGCAGCTTTCGCCCAGCGGGGGGGGACAATGAGCAGTTCTTC.

This clonotype was detected only a few times. V is TRBV27 and J is TRBJ1-4; D is perhaps TRBD1 (6 bases). Trimming took 5 bases from V and 8 from J, leaving 18 bases between them. The CDR3 extends over 15 amino acids. CDR1 and CDR2 from the germline V gene are MNHEY and SMNVEV (reference sequence). In nucleotides, the CDR3 is TGTGCCAGCAGTAACAACAGGGATACGAACGAAAAACTGTTTTTT. The encoded protein is CASSNNRDTNEKLFF.

CDR3 residues: CASSQTRGLDFGEQFF. The DNA for the CDR3 is TGTGCCAGCAGCCAAACGAGGGGACTAGATTTTGGTGAGCAGTTCTTC. This chain links TRBV14 with TRBJ2-1, with 8 bases fitting TRBD2. CDR3 length: 16 amino acids. The J segment lost 9 bases and the V segment lost 2 bases, leaving 12 bases of the junction unmatched. Per the germline V gene, CDR1 is SGHDN and CDR2 is FVKESK.

This chain uses TRBV12-3 or TRBV12-4 with TRBJ1-1; possible D gene TRBD1, 6 bases. This CDR3 has 15 residues. V lost 3 bases to trimming and J lost 0 bases, with 11 bases between them. CDR3 region: CASSFGGRMNTEAFF. DNA of the CDR3: TGTGCCAGCAGTTTTGGGGGCCGGATGAACACTGAAGCTTTCTTT.

The rearrangement joins TRBV7-9 to TRBJ1-3; the match to TRBD1 covers 7 bases. Germline loops: CDR1 SEHNR, CDR2 FQNEAQ (reference sequence). After removal of 1 base from V and 3 bases from J, the junction contained 9 bases not matched to a gene. The CDR3 contains 17 residues. In DNA form, the CDR3 reads TGTGCCAGCAGCTTAGGGACAGGTTGGCCGCGTGGAAACACCATATATTTT. Translating it yields CASSLGTGWPRGNTIYF.

This clonotype was found a few times. This rearrangement joins TRBV5-8 to TRBJ2-3; 10 positions agree with TRBD2. There are 17 residues in the CDR3. Germline-derived CDR1 and CDR2 are SGHTS and YDEGEE. V was pared by 4 bases and J by 4 bases, with 12 bases of the junction left unmatched. The CDR3 DNA follows: TGTGCCAGCAGCCGTAACGGACTAGCGGATGGTGCAGATACGCAGTATTTT. As protein: CASSRNGLADGADTQYF.

In its sample, this clonotype was seen a few times. The rearrangement links TRBV5-4 to TRBJ2-5; D is undetermined. This CDR3 has 17 residues. V lost 0 bases, J lost 1 base, and 16 bases lay in between. CDR1 and CDR2 from the germline V gene are SGHNT and YYREEE (reference sequence). This chain's CDR3 is CASSLDPLSRAQETQYF. The CDR3 DNA reads as TGTGCCAGCAGCTTGGATCCCCTTTCTAGGGCCCAAGAGACCCAGTACTTC.

This chain links TRBV20-1 with TRBJ1-1; D remains ambiguous. This CDR3 contains 11 residues. CDR1 is DFQATT, CDR2 SNEGSKA, per germline (reference sequence). V was cut by 3 bases and J by 4 bases, with 6 bases left in between. CDR3 nucleotide sequence: TGCAGTGCTAGTGGACCCACTGAAGCTTTCTTT. Its translation is CSASGPTEAFF.

This clonotype has a handful of counts. The chain recombines TRBV27 with TRBJ1-5; TRBD1 aligns across 10 bases. V gave up 3 bases and J gave up 0 bases; unmatched junction bases: 11. This CDR3 spans 19 amino acids. Germline V gene data show CDR1 as MNHEY and CDR2 as SMNVEV (reference sequence). The CDR3 is CASSFPGQGPDYSNQPQHF. DNA for the CDR3: TGTGCCAGCAGTTTTCCGGGACAGGGGCCTGACTATAGCAATCAGCCCCAGCATTTT.

V and J are TRBV20-1 and TRBJ1-2; D might be TRBD1 (6 bases). This CDR3 region has 14 residues. V gave up 0 bases and J gave up 1 base, with 9 bases separating them. Germline lookup yields CDR1 DFQATT and CDR2 SNEGSKA (reference sequence). CDR3 in amino acids: CSARDLDSNYGYTF. The CDR3 DNA reads TGCAGTGCTAGAGATCTGGACAGTAACTATGGCTACACCTTC.

There are a few counts of this clonotype. The chain couples TRBV20-1 to TRBJ2-5; a possible D gene is TRBD2 (6 bases). V was trimmed by 8 bases and J by 0 bases, leaving 16 bases between them. The CDR3 has 14 residues. Looked up from germline, CDR1 is DFQATT and CDR2 is SNEGSKA (reference sequence). For the CDR3, the DNA is TGCAGTTACAAGGATAGCGGTCACCAAGAGACCCAGTACTTC. It encodes CSYKDSGHQETQYF.

The rearrangement joins TRBV28 to TRBJ1-2; the D gene is possibly TRBD1 (5 bases). Trimming pared 6 bases from V and 4 bases from J, leaving 15 bases between. Looked up from germline, CDR1 is MDHEN and CDR2 is SYDVKM. CDR3 length equals 14 residues. In DNA form, the CDR3 reads TGTGCCAGCAGGAAATCCGGGACGGCCTATGGCTACACCTTC. Translating it yields CASRKSGTAYGYTF.

This clonotype was seen at least ten times. V gene TRBV10-3 combines with J gene TRBJ1-2; weak D call: TRBD1 (5 bases). V was cut by 7 bases and J by 4 bases, with 10 bases left in between. CDR3 length equals 12 residues. Germline V gene lookup returns CDR1 ENHRY and CDR2 SYGVKD. The DNA for the CDR3 is TGTGCCATCAATGGGGGTCCCTATGGCTACACCTTC. Translation gives CAINGGPYGYTF.

The gene calls are TRBV12-3 or TRBV12-4 and TRBJ2-7, with D perhaps matching TRBD1 (6 bases). V was trimmed by 6 bases and J by 1 base, leaving 13 bases between them. The CDR3 is 14 residues long. In nucleotides, the CDR3 is TGTGCCAGCAGATTGGACAGCCCGTCCTACGAGCAGTACTTC. This translates into CASRLDSPSYEQYF.